The text below deals with one TCR beta chain. Its specificity is unknown. The sample comes from a study of post-analysis software for immune sequencing data. In the study overall: There were relapsing-remitting, secondary progressive and progressive-relapsing multiple sclerosis among the disease courses included. Findings of the study overall: The normalized Chao1 diversity of multiple sclerosis patients was significantly lower than that of controls. Samples from one preparation batch, clustered by F measure, grouped strongly together. In patients, TRBV5-6, TRBV5-1 and TRBV20-1 belonged to five TRBV segments found more frequently than in controls.

This CDR3 is built from 13 residues. J gave up 0 bases and V 6 bases, and 1 base lay outside the gene matches. Germline values: CDR1 SQVTM, CDR2 ANQGSEA. TCR beta cDNA libraries included unique molecular identifiers. Each sample of about 0.95 to 10 million input T cells yielded roughly 500,000 cDNA molecules, so each molecule approximated one T cell. One entry per CDR3 protein results from TCRdb running MiXCR on the PCR reads. This sample has approximately 770,000 distinct CDR3 sequences; around 42% occur once, and the top ten carry roughly 4.5%. The rearrangement uses TRBV29-1 and TRBJ2-7, with 11 nucleotides matching TRBD1. The sequenced sample was blood. The sequence derives from a girl between 5 and 17 years old with multiple sclerosis. The CDR3 nucleotides are TGCAGCGTCGGACAGGGGGCCTCCTACGAGCAGTACTTC. This translates into CSVGQGASYEQYF.